This TCR beta chain was recorded in a study of T cell responses to AZD1222 COVID-19 vaccine. This clone appeared once. What it binds is unknown. Profiling relied on immunoSEQ multiplex PCR, and the TCRdb table lists in-frame clones only, not all of them. Among about 100,000 clones listed, around nine tenths were seen once. The germline CDR1 and CDR2 sequences are LNHDA and SQIVND (reference sequence). V lost 7 bases, J lost 4 bases, and 6 bases stayed unmatched. This CDR3 is 15 amino acids long. General observations from the study: The reported proportion of spike-specific TCRs targeting unmutated variant regions was nearly half. Spike-wide coverage was observed for vaccine-associated CD4 TCRs, with dominant responses at 160-218 and 743-854.

The V gene is TRBV19, the J gene TRBJ2-4; 11 nucleotides align to TRBD1. The sample was peripheral blood, taken on day 0 of AZD1222 vaccination. The receptor was derived from an adult in good health. CDR3 DNA: TGTGCCAGTACCGGGACAGGGGGATCGAAAAACATTCAGTACTTC. Protein product: CASTGTGGSKNIQYF.